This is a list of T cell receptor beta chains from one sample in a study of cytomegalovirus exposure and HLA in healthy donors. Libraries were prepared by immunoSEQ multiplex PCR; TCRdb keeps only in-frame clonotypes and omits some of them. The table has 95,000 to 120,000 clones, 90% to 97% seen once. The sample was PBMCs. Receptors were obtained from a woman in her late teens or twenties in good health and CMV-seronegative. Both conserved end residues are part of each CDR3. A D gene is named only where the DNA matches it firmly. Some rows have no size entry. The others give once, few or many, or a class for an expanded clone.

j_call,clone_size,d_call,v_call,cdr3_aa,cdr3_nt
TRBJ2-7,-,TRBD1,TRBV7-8,CASSLHGTGTSYEQYF,TGTGCCAGCAGCTTACATGGGACAGGCACCTCCTACGAGCAGTACTTC
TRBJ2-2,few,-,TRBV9,CASSGGVGSKTGELFF,TGTGCCAGCAGCGGCGGGGTAGGGTCGAAGACCGGGGAGCTGTTTTTT
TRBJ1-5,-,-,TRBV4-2,CASSQDWGTGWGQPQHF,TGTGCCAGCAGCCAAGATTGGGGCACAGGGTGGGGGCAGCCCCAGCATTTT
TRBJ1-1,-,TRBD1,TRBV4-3,CASSYIQGDTEAFF,TGCGCCAGCAGCTACATTCAGGGGGACACTGAAGCTTTCTTT
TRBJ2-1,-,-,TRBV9,CASSVGQTSYNEQFF,TGTGCCAGCAGCGTAGGACAGACATCCTACAATGAGCAGTTCTTC
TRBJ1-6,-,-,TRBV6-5,CASSYSRTPYNSPLHF,TGTGCCAGCAGTTACTCACGGACACCCTATAATTCACCCCTCCACTTT
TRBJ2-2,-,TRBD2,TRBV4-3,CASSQDLIGLAGNTGELFF,TGCGCCAGCAGCCAAGATCTAATTGGGTTAGCGGGGAACACCGGGGAGCTGTTTTTT
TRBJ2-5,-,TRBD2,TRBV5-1,CASSQDSLAGQETQYF,TGCGCCAGCAGCCAGGACTCCCTAGCGGGCCAAGAGACCCAGTACTTC
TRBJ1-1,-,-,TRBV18,CASSPDRQGGTEAFF,TGTGCCAGCTCACCAGACAGGCAGGGAGGGACTGAAGCTTTCTTT
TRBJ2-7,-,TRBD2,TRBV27,CASSLGLAGGKLEQYF,TGTGCCAGCAGTTTGGGACTAGCGGGGGGGAAGCTCGAGCAGTACTTC
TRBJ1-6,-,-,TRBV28,CASSLAALNSPLHF,TGTGCCAGCAGTTTGGCTGCCCTTAATTCACCCCTCCACTTT
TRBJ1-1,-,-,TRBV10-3,CAIQTQGGTEAFF,TGTGCCATACAAACACAGGGTGGCACTGAAGCTTTCTTT
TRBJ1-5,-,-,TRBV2,CASSIDPKADSNQPQHF,TGTGCCAGCAGCATAGACCCAAAGGCGGATAGCAATCAGCCCCAGCATTTT
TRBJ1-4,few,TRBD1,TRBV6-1,CASARDRGTEKLFF,TGTGCCAGCGCCCGGGACAGGGGTACTGAAAAACTGTTTTTT
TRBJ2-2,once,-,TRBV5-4,CASSSTPGHSTGELFF,TGTGCCAGCAGCTCAACCCCGGGACACTCCACCGGGGAGCTGTTTTTT
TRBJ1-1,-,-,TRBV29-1,CSVMNTEAFF,TGCAGCGTCATGAACACTGAAGCTTTCTTT
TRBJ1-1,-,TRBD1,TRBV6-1,CASSNRGGTEAFF,TGTGCCAGCAGTAACAGGGGAGGCACTGAAGCTTTCTTT
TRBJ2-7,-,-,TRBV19,CASSIRTKSHEQYF,TGTGCCAGTAGTATCCGGACAAAGAGCCACGAGCAGTACTTC
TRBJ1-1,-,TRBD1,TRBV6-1,CASRQGTNTEAFF,TGTGCCAGCAGACAGGGGACGAACACTGAAGCTTTCTTT
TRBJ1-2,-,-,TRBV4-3,CASSHSSIGGEGYTF,TGCGCCAGCAGCCACAGCTCTATAGGGGGAGAAGGCTACACCTTC
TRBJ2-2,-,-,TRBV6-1,CASSERGGAGELFF,TGTGCCAGCAGTGAACGAGGGGGGGCCGGGGAGCTGTTTTTT
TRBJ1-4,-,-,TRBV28,CASSLGGRTDATNEKLFF,TGTGCCAGCAGTTTGGGGGGGAGGACAGATGCAACTAATGAAAAACTGTTTTTT
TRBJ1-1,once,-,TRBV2,CASSEAWGGGNTEAFF,TGTGCCAGCAGTGAAGCCTGGGGGGGAGGCAACACTGAAGCTTTCTTT
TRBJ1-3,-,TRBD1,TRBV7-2,CASRTGTGNTIYF,TGTGCCAGCAGGACAGGGACAGGAAACACCATATATTTT
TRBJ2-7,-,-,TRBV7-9,CASSLVFYEQYF,TGTGCCAGCAGCTTAGTATTTTACGAGCAGTACTTC
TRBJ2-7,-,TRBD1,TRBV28,CASNPAGTGSHEQYF,TGTGCCAGCAATCCCGCCGGGACAGGGTCCCACGAGCAGTACTTC
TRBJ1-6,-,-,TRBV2,CASSTGIYNSPLHF,TGTGCCAGCAGTACAGGGATCTATAATTCACCCCTCCACTTT
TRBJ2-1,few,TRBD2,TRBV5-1,CASSLPGLAIYNEQFF,TGCGCCAGCAGCTTGCCCGGACTAGCGATCTACAATGAGCAGTTCTTC
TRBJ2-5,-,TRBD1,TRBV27,CASSLSTGQGQETQYF,TGTGCCAGCAGTTTATCTACGGGACAGGGTCAAGAGACCCAGTACTTC
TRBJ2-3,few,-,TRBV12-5,CASGLGLREVDTQYF,TGTGCTAGTGGTTTGGGTCTGCGGGAAGTAGATACGCAGTATTTT
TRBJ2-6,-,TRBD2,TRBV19,CASSESGGVGANVLTF,TGTGCCAGTAGTGAGAGCGGGGGGGTTGGGGCCAACGTCCTGACTTTC
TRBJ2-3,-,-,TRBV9,CASSVGQTDTDTQYF,TGTGCCAGCAGCGTAGGACAGACTGACACAGATACGCAGTATTTT
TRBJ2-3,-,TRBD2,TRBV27,CASSMGLAGGRATQYF,TGTGCCAGCAGTATGGGACTAGCGGGGGGCCGGGCCACGCAGTATTTT
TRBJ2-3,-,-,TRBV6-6,CASSYGLLFSVDTQYF,TGTGCCAGCAGTTACGGGCTGCTCTTTAGCGTGGATACGCAGTATTTT
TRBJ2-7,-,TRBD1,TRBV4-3,CASSQGLRRQGYEQYF,TGCGCCAGCAGCCAAGGCCTTAGGAGACAGGGTTACGAGCAGTACTTC
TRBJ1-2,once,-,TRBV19,CASSIGGRGNYGYTF,TGTGCCAGTAGTATTGGTGGCAGGGGTAACTATGGCTACACCTTC
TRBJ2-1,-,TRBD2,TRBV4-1,CASSQDMTSGRYNEQFF,TGCGCCAGCAGCCAAGATATGACTAGCGGGCGTTACAATGAGCAGTTCTTC
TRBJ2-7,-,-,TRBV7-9,CASSLAGGKASSEYF,TGTGCCAGCAGCTTAGCAGGGGGTAAAGCCTCTTCGGAGTACTTC
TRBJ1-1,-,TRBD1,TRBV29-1,CSVRTGEIVAFF,TGCAGCGTCAGGACAGGGGAGATTGTAGCTTTCTTT
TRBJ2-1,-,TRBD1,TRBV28,CASSLPTGGTDYNEQFF,TGTGCCAGCAGTTTACCGACAGGGGGAACAGACTACAATGAGCAGTTCTTC
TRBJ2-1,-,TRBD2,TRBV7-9,CASSLLAGAQFF,TGTGCCAGCAGCTTACTAGCGGGGGCCCAGTTCTTC
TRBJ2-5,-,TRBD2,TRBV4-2,CASSSGEQETQYF,TGTGCCAGCTCTAGCGGGGAACAAGAGACCCAGTACTTC
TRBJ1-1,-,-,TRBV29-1,CSVWLRGENTEAFF,TGCAGCGTTTGGTTGCGGGGGGAGAACACTGAAGCTTTCTTT
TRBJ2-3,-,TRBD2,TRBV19,CASSIPGGRDTQYF,TGTGCCAGTAGTATTCCGGGGGGGCGGGATACGCAGTATTTT
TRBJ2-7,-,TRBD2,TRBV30,CAWGRGVYEQYF,TGTGCCTGGGGGCGGGGGGTCTACGAGCAGTACTTC
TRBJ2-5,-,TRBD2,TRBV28,CASSFPLAGTETQYF,TGTGCCAGCAGTTTTCCCCTAGCGGGGACCGAGACCCAGTACTTC
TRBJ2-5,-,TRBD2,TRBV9,CASSSLAGGRETQYF,TGTGCCAGCAGCTCCCTAGCGGGGGGGAGGGAGACCCAGTACTTC
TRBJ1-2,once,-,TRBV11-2,CASSSSAGSYGYTF,TGTGCCAGCAGCTCCTCCGCGGGGTCATATGGCTACACCTTC
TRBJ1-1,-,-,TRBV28,CASSALGTRITEAFF,TGTGCCAGCAGCGCCCTCGGGACACGGATCACTGAAGCTTTCTTT